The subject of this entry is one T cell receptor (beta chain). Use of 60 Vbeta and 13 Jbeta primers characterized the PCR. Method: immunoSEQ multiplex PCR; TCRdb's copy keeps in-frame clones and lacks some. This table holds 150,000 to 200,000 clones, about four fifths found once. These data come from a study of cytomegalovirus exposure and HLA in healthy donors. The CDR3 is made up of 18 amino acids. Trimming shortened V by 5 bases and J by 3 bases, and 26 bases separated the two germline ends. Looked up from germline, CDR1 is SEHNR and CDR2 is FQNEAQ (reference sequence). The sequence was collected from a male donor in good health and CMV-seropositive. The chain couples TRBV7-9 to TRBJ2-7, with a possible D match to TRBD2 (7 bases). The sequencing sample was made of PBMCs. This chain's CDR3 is CASSPGVLGGTYNYEQYF. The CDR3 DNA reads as TGTGCCAGCAGCCCAGGGGTTTTGGGGGGGACTTACAACTACGAGCAGTACTTC.